The table lists the clone carrying this T cell receptor (beta chain) with a count of one. Its antigen is undetermined. The CDR3 loop spans 17 amino acids. The junction had 12 bases not matched to a gene; V was cut back by 4 bases and J by 8 bases. Looked up from germline, CDR1 is SGHNT and CDR2 is YYREEE (reference sequence). The sample originates from a study of graft-versus-host responses after intestinal transplantation. Study conclusions and caveats: GvH clones appeared in recipient marrow, some first in ileum or blood.

Here immunoSEQ multiplex PCR was the method, and the copy in TCRdb shows in-frame clones only, minus some. The sample consists of around 96,000 clones, around 90% of them appearing once. This TCR derives from a human donor who received an intestinal transplant. The genes are TRBV5-4 and TRBJ2-1; 13 nucleotides agree with TRBD2. Sequences were derived from unstimulated CD4+ T cells sorted from spleen or lymph node cells, sampled before intestinal transplant. CDR3 protein: CASSLSLTSGGADEQFF. CDR3 sequence (DNA): TGTGCCAGCAGCCTTTCCTTAACTAGCGGGGGGGCAGATGAGCAGTTCTTC. Full variable domain (outside the CDR3, taken from reference TRBV5-4 and TRBJ2-1): ETGVTQSPTHLIKTRGQQVTLRCSSQSGHNTVSWYQQALGQGPQFIFQYYREEENGRGNFPPRFSGLQFPNYSSELNVNALELDDSALYLCASSLSLTSGGADEQFFGPGTRLTVL.